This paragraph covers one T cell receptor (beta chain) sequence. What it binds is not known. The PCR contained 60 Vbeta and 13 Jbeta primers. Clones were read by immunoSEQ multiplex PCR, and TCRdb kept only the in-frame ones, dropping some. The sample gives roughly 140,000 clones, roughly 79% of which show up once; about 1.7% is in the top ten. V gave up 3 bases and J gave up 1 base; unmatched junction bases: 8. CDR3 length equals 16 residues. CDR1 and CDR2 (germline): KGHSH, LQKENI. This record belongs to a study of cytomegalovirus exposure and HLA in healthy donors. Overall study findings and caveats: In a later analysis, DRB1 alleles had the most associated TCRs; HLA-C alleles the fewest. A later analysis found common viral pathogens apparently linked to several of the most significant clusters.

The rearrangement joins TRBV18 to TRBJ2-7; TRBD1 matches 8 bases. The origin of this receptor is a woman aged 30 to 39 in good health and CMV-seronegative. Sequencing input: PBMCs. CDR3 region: CASSPQDRVFSYEQYF. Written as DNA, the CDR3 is TGTGCCAGCTCACCTCAGGACAGGGTCTTTTCCTACGAGCAGTACTTC.